Below are 9 T cell receptor beta chains sequenced from a single sample in a study of cytomegalovirus exposure and HLA in healthy donors. PCR amplification relied on 60 Vbeta primers (plus 13 Jbeta primers). TCRdb keeps only in-frame clones here, not all; method: immunoSEQ multiplex PCR. This table has 110,000 to 150,000 clones, around 86% appearing once. Sample: PBMCs. All receptors come from a female donor in good health and CMV-seronegative.

The chain combines TRBV5-1 with TRBJ1-1; 8 nucleotides match TRBD1. The trim removed 3 bases at V and 2 bases at J, leaving 6 bases unmatched. The CDR3 has 15 amino acids. The germline CDR1 and CDR2 sequences are SGHRS and YFSETQ. The CDR3 nucleotides are TGCGCCAGCAGCTGGACAGGGATGGGCAACACTGAAGCTTTCTTT. Its translation: CASSWTGMGNTEAFF.

V gene TRBV12-1 combines with J gene TRBJ2-5; the D call TRBD2 from the table was never checked on the DNA. TRBV12-1 is described as a pseudogene. The CDR3 runs 14 residues. The CDR3 protein is CASSSSGTQETQYF. DNA for the CDR3: TGTGCCAGCAGCTCTAGCGGCACCCAAGAGACCCAGTACTTC.

The V gene is TRBV6-1, the J gene TRBJ2-5; TRBD2 aligns across 9 bases. V shed 7 bases, J shed 2 bases, and the junction held 5 bases outside the gene matches. Germline lookup yields CDR1 MNHNS and CDR2 SASEGT. This CDR3 spans 14 amino acids. The CDR3 region has the DNA TGTGCCAGCAAACTTACTAGCGGGCAAGAGACCCAGTACTTC. Amino acids: CASKLTSGQETQYF.

Comments on this clone: Sequence at one end of the junction differs from germline and may be a read error. This chain links TRBV7-9 with TRBJ1-4; TRBD1 aligns across 9 bases. Germline values: CDR1 SEHNR, CDR2 FQNEAQ (reference sequence). The CDR3 sequence is 12 residues long. The CDR3 loop reads CSSEQGAQKLFF. The CDR3 nucleotides are TGTTCCAGCGAACAGGGGGCCCAAAAACTGTTTTTT. The full variable domain, in which reference TRBV7-9 and TRBJ1-4 provide the parts outside the CDR3, is DTGVSQNPRHKITKRGQNVTFRCDPISEHNRLYWYRQTLGQGPEFLTYFQNEAQLEKSRLLSDRFSAERPKGSFSTLEIQRTEQGDSAMYLCSSEQGAQKLFFGSGTQLSVL.

This clone was counted a few times. V is TRBV28 and J is TRBJ1-3; D might be TRBD1 (6 bases). The CDR3 runs 16 residues. The germline gives CDR1 MDHEN, CDR2 SYDVKM. Trimming left V 5 bases short and J 1 base short, with 15 bases between. The CDR3 here is CASSLLRTDSGNTIYF. CDR3 DNA: TGTGCCAGCAGTCTTCTACGGACAGATTCTGGAAACACCATATATTTT.

In regard to this clone: Relative to the germline gene, one junction end is altered; a read error may explain this. V gene TRBV29-1 combines with J gene TRBJ2-1, with 7 bases fitting TRBD2. This CDR3 is built from 15 residues. Germline CDR1 SQVTM, CDR2 ANQGSEA. CDR3 region: CSGEASGNPYNEQFF. DNA for the CDR3: TGCAGCGGTGAAGCGAGCGGGAACCCCTACAATGAGCAGTTCTTC.

This clone was seen a few times. The V call is TRBV4-1, the J call TRBJ1-1; 9 bases match TRBD1. Germline CDR1 MGHRA, CDR2 YSYEKL. This CDR3 has 18 residues. Trimming removed 0 bases from V and 4 bases from J; junction bases left unmatched: 12. CDR3 protein: CASSQDSGTGKRGTEAFF. CDR3 nucleotides: TGCGCCAGCAGCCAAGATTCCGGGACAGGGAAGCGGGGCACTGAAGCTTTCTTT.

This clone came up a few times. The rearrangement joins TRBV21-1 to TRBJ2-7; the table's D call, TRBD2, has no DNA check behind it. TRBV21-1 is reported as a pseudogene. The CDR3 runs to 18 residues. The CDR3 coding sequence is TGTGCCAGCAGCAAAGAGTCAGCTAGCGGGCCCTGCTCCTACGAGCAGTACTTC. Residues: CASSKESASGPCSYEQYF.

This chain links TRBV6-6 with TRBJ2-1; 12 bases are a match to TRBD2. CDR1 is MNHNY and CDR2 is SVGAGI in the germline V gene (reference sequence). This CDR3 is built from 15 residues. With V trimmed by 5 bases and J by 5 bases, 4 bases remained unmatched. The DNA of the CDR3 is TGTGCCAGCAGTGTGACTAGCGGGAGTGACAATGAGCAGTTCTTC. Translated, it gives CASSVTSGSDNEQFF.